This TCR beta chain was sequenced in a study of identical twins. From the 5' RACE reads, TCRdb called clonotypes with MiXCR, one entry per CDR3 protein. In the table there are 500,000 to 600,000 distinct CDR3 sequences, 20% to 25% of which are singletons. The CDR3 contains 15 residues. Unmatched junction bases numbered 10, after V lost 6 bases and J lost 2 bases. Germline V gene data show CDR1 as SQVTM and CDR2 as ANQGSEA. The data also belong to a second study, concerning T cells expressing NK-cell markers.

The sequence was obtained from a woman younger than 35 in good health. Sequenced input: CD4+ T cells sorted from blood. The chain links TRBV29-1 to TRBJ2-3, with 8 bases that match TRBD1. The CDR3 bases are TGCAGCGTGAAGTGGGGACAGGTTATCACAGATACGCAGTATTTT. Protein: CSVKWGQVITDTQYF.